This TCR beta chain derives from a study of shared clonotypes between healthy human individuals. Genomic DNA per cell subset filled all wells of several immunoSEQ plates. Loaded into unsorted PBMC replicate PCRs was 300 ng DNA, about 30,000 T cell genomes. Original processing notes: From ImmunoSEQ came sequences covering only the junction and carrying no quality scores, so filtering differed. Libraries were prepared by immunoSEQ multiplex PCR; TCRdb keeps only in-frame clonotypes and omits some of them. V, J and clone size were drawn from that table, and D and trimming were deduced from the DNA. The repertoire has about 450,000 clones, 75% to 85% of them found once; the top ten carry approximately 13%. The unsorted samples took approximately 98 million PBMCs to get genomic DNA. This clone was picked up one time. The CDR3 consists of 14 residues. The germline V gene encodes CDR1 MDHEN and CDR2 SYDVKM. Between the trimmed V and J ends, which lost 6 bases and 1 base, there was a span of 13 bases.

Specimen: PBMCs. This TCR derives from a woman in her forties in good health. Some clones in this sample may be carry-over from other donors' samples. The chain has TRBV28 and TRBJ2-7; tentative D call: TRBD1 (6 bases). CDR3 region: CASRNRERSYEQYF. For the CDR3, the DNA is TGTGCCAGCAGAAACAGGGAGCGATCCTACGAGCAGTACTTC.